At least ten counts were recorded for the clone carrying this TCR beta chain. The germline gives CDR1 MNHEY, CDR2 SVGAGI. CDR3 size: 14 residues. Trimming took 1 base from V and 7 from J, leaving 10 bases between them. Template material for amplifying TCR beta CDR3 regions consisted of RNA transcripts. HTBI primers were employed in a first-round RT-PCR of the TCR CDR3. TCRdb reprocessed the multiplex PCR reads with MiXCR, giving one entry per CDR3 protein. The data hold hundreds of thousands of distinct CDR3 sequences, with roughly 15% observed a single time. The entry originates in a study of T cells in Graves' hyperthyroidism and ophthalmopathy.

The V and J genes are TRBV6-5 and TRBJ2-2; perhaps TRBD1 as D (6 bases). The TCR was taken from a woman aged 45 to 65 with Graves' ophthalmopathy. Sequencing was performed on blood. CDR3: CASSYFRGSGELFF. The CDR3 DNA is TGTGCCAGCAGTTACTTCAGGGGAAGCGGGGAGCTGTTTTTT.